This T cell receptor (beta chain) was obtained from a study of early T cells in non-severe SARS-CoV-2 infection. Study-level background: Sequencing input comprised bulk RNA from unsorted whole blood; chain pairing was not available.

V lost 4 bases, J lost 7 bases, and 3 bases stayed unmatched. There are 13 residues in the CDR3. Germline values: CDR1 SGHRS, CDR2 YFSETQ. Individual cDNA molecules received unique molecular identifiers. MiXCR, run by TCRdb on the 5' RACE reads, gives a single entry per CDR3 protein. Among 85,000 to 95,000 distinct CDR3 sequences listed, roughly 14% were seen once. This clonotype was recorded at least ten times. Its specificity is not known. General observations from the study: A preference for anti-spike CD8 responses marked VDJdb matching, which missed private and CD4 specificities.

The TCR sequence derives from an adult who was a healthcare worker with PCR-confirmed SARS-CoV-2 infection or an uninfected control (not recorded which). Sequencing was done on a sample of whole blood. The chain is built from TRBV5-1 and TRBJ2-2, with 8 positions matching TRBD2. CDR3 coding DNA: TGCGCCAGCAGCGCCACTAGCGGCGGGGAGCTGTTTTTT. Its translation is CASSATSGGELFF.